The 12 T cell receptor beta chains reported below all come from one sample, sequenced in a study of cytomegalovirus exposure and HLA in healthy donors. Use of 60 Vbeta and 13 Jbeta primers characterized the PCR. Profiling relied on immunoSEQ multiplex PCR, and the TCRdb table lists in-frame clones only, not all of them. The table includes some 130,000 clones, around three quarters detected once. The specimen sequenced was PBMCs. Source of these receptors: a woman under 40 in good health and CMV-seropositive.

The chain carries TRBV28 and TRBJ2-5; 7 bases match TRBD1. Germline assignment: CDR1 MDHEN and CDR2 SYDVKM. Germline trimming cut 6 bases from V and 0 bases from J; bases unmatched to any gene: 16. The CDR3 runs to 18 residues. The CDR3 spells CASRTTWTGLKDQETQYF. The CDR3 DNA reads TGTGCCAGCAGAACCACTTGGACAGGACTCAAAGACCAAGAGACCCAGTACTTC.

The gene calls are TRBV5-4 and TRBJ2-5; a possible D gene is TRBD2 (7 bases). In germline, CDR1 is SGHNT, CDR2 YYREEE (reference sequence). This CDR3 comprises 15 residues. V lost 4 bases and J 5 bases, leaving 18 bases between the germline ends. The DNA for the CDR3 is TGTGCCAGCAGCCCCTCTACGGGGGGCGGGGAGACCCAGTACTTC. Encoded protein: CASSPSTGGGETQYF.

This clone appeared a few times. V gene TRBV10-3 combines with J gene TRBJ2-5; D gene unclear. There are 14 residues in the CDR3. CDR1 and CDR2 from the germline V gene are ENHRY and SYGVKD. V lost 1 base to trimming and J lost 1 base, with 7 bases between them. The CDR3 spells CAISEFRLQETQYF. For the CDR3, the DNA is TGTGCCATCAGTGAGTTCAGGCTCCAAGAGACCCAGTACTTC.

The CDR3 sequence: CASSPPWAQETQYF. The CDR3 DNA follows: TGTGCCAGCAGCCCGCCCTGGGCCCAAGAGACCCAGTACTTC. The chain combines TRBV9 with TRBJ2-5; D is undetermined. There are 14 residues in the CDR3. Trimming removed 4 bases at V and 1 base at J, with 11 bases between. From germline, CDR1 is SGDLS and CDR2 YYNGEE.

This chain joins TRBV7-9 and TRBJ2-5; 9 nucleotides line up with TRBD1. The V gene end was trimmed by 2 bases and the J gene end by 7 bases; junction bases not matched to a gene: 11. Germline V gives CDR1 SEHNR, CDR2 FQNEAQ (reference sequence). CDR3 length: 16 residues. In DNA form, the CDR3 reads TGTGCCAGCAGCTTACTTACAGGGGGCTCCTCGGGGACCCAGTACTTC. As protein: CASSLLTGGSSGTQYF.

This rearrangement joins TRBV19 to TRBJ2-5; D is undetermined. The J call may be in error: the DNA end matches TRBJ2-7 better. Looked up from germline, CDR1 is LNHDA and CDR2 is SQIVND (reference sequence). This CDR3 has 13 amino acids. The CDR3 region is CASSTTQAGEQYF. CDR3 DNA: TGTGCCAGTAGTACCACCCAGGCCGGCGAGCAGTACTTC.

This clone was counted between two and nine times. The same CDR3 is also encoded by other DNA sequences in this sample. The gene calls are TRBV5-4 and TRBJ2-7; tentatively, D is TRBD1 (6 bases). CDR3 size: 15 residues. The germline gives CDR1 SGHNT, CDR2 YYREEE (reference sequence). Trimming took 4 bases from V and 2 from J, leaving 16 bases between them. CDR3 sequence: CASSKDRNPTYEQYF. For the CDR3, the DNA is TGTGCCAGCAGCAAAGACAGGAATCCGACCTACGAGCAGTACTTC.

The rearrangement uses TRBV11-2 and TRBJ2-1, with TRBD2 matching 9 bases. Germline V gives CDR1 SGHAT, CDR2 FQNNGV. CDR3 size: 15 residues. The V segment lost 5 bases and the J segment 6 bases; nucleotides outside the gene matches: 8. The CDR3 DNA is TGTGCCAGCAGCGGGAGCGGGGGGAAAGGCAATGAGCAGTTCTTC. Translated: CASSGSGGKGNEQFF.

V is TRBV5-1 and J is TRBJ2-3, with 7 bases that match TRBD1. CDR3 length equals 14 residues. CDR1 and CDR2 from the germline V gene are SGHRS and YFSETQ. The V segment lost 0 bases and the J segment 14 bases; nucleotides outside the gene matches: 12. CDR3 bases: TGCGCCAGCAGCTTGGAGGGGGCGCACGGGCCCAGGTATTTT. This gives the protein CASSLEGAHGPRYF.

This clone showed up just a few times. V gene TRBV2 combines with J gene TRBJ2-5; maybe TRBD2 (6 bases). V was cut by 7 bases and J by 4 bases, with 7 bases left in between. The CDR3 loop spans 11 amino acids. The germline gives CDR1 SNHLY, CDR2 FYNNEI. The CDR3 DNA reads as TGTGCCAGCATGGGGGGAGAGACCCAGTACTTC. It translates to CASMGGETQYF.

The rearrangement links TRBV28 to TRBJ2-1, with TRBD1 matching 8 bases. Germline loops: CDR1 MDHEN, CDR2 SYDVKM. The V gene end was trimmed by 7 bases and the J gene end by 9 bases; junction bases not matched to a gene: 14. The length of the CDR3 is 15 residues. The CDR3 bases are TGTGCCAGCACGTCAGCTAACAGGGGGTTTAGTGAGCAGTTCTTC. Protein: CASTSANRGFSEQFF.

The chain is built from TRBV29-1 and TRBJ2-3, with 10 positions matching TRBD2. J lost 7 bases, V lost 2 bases, and 9 bases had no gene match. Germline-derived CDR1 and CDR2 are SQVTM and ANQGSEA. The CDR3 length is 15 residues. The CDR3 region has the DNA TGCAGCGTTGAACCCCGGACTAGCGGAGGGAATACGCAGTATTTT. Its translation is CSVEPRTSGGNTQYF.